Presented here are 18 T cell receptor beta chains from one specimen sequenced in a study of blood T cell repertoires in COVID-19. Sequencing used immunoSEQ multiplex PCR; TCRdb keeps in-frame clones, though not all of them. The sample holds some 70,000 clones, around 91% seen once. Sequenced: peripheral blood. The receptors come from a man aged 50-59 years with acute or convalescent COVID-19.

The chain combines TRBV30 with TRBJ1-1; D possibly corresponds to TRBD1 (5 bases). The germline gives CDR1 GTSNPN, CDR2 SVGIG (reference sequence). The germline V and J ends were trimmed by 5 bases and 5 bases, with 12 bases remaining between them. The CDR3 covers 12 residues. The CDR3 loop reads CAWARGATEAFF. DNA of the CDR3: TGTGCCTGGGCCCGTGGGGCAACTGAAGCTTTCTTT. The full variable domain, its missing parts supplied by reference TRBV30 and TRBJ1-1, is SQTIHQWPATLVQPVGSPLSLECTVEGTSNPNLYWYRQAAGRGLQLLFYSVGIGQISSEVPQNLSASRPQDRQFILSSKKLLLSDSGFYLCAWARGATEAFFGQGTRLTVV.

CDR3 nucleotide sequence: TGTGCCAGCAGTCTCTCCCCACGGGAGCAGTACTTC. Translated, it gives CASSLSPREQYF. This chain connects TRBV28 to TRBJ2-7; no reliable D call. The V and J ends lost 5 bases and 7 bases respectively, with 12 bases between them. This CDR3 spans 12 amino acids. Germline CDR1 and CDR2: MDHEN and SYDVKM.

V is TRBV4-1 and J is TRBJ1-5; D uncertain. V was cut by 1 base and J by 4 bases, with 11 bases left in between. The germline CDR1 and CDR2 sequences are MGHRA and YSYEKL. The length of the CDR3 is 15 residues. DNA of the CDR3: TGCGCCAGCAGCCAAGTATTCCAGGCTAATCAGCCCCAGCATTTT. Translated: CASSQVFQANQPQHF.

This chain connects TRBV19 to TRBJ2-3; 7 bases align to TRBD2. Germline CDR1 LNHDA, CDR2 SQIVND (reference sequence). Losses at the gene ends were 3 bases for V and 3 bases for J; bases not matched to a gene: 3. This CDR3 spans 14 amino acids. CDR3 region: CASSMGRETDTQYF. The CDR3 nucleotides are TGTGCCAGTAGTATGGGGCGGGAGACAGATACGCAGTATTTT.

V is TRBV24-1 and J is TRBJ2-1; D may be TRBD1 (6 bases). Germline loops: CDR1 KGHDR, CDR2 SFDVKD. The CDR3 is 15 residues long. Trimming removed 9 bases at V and 0 bases at J, with 14 bases between. The CDR3 nucleotides read TGTGCCACCTCGACAGGCAAAAACTCCTACAATGAGCAGTTCTTC. Protein sequence: CATSTGKNSYNEQFF.

This chain links TRBV7-2 with TRBJ2-5; the D gene is possibly TRBD1 (6 bases). The V gene's germline CDR1 is SGHTA and CDR2 FQGNSA. The V end lost 5 bases, the J end lost 5 bases, and 18 bases lay between the germline ends. The CDR3 totals 15 residues. The CDR3 DNA reads as TGTGCCAGCAGCGTTACCTCAGGGGTAGGGGAGACCCAGTACTTC. Its translation is CASSVTSGVGETQYF.

The chain employs TRBV13 and TRBJ2-5; 14 bases are shared with TRBD2. The CDR3 contains 17 residues. Germline values: CDR1 PRHDT, CDR2 FYEKMQ (reference sequence). The V and J ends lost 5 bases and 4 bases, in that order; junction bases with no gene match: 9. The CDR3 DNA sequence: TGTGCCAGCAGCCCCCCGGGACTAGCGGGAGAGCCAGAGACCCAGTACTTC. It yields the protein CASSPPGLAGEPETQYF.

The chain has TRBV9 and TRBJ1-2; tentative D call: TRBD1 (5 bases). V dropped 0 bases and J dropped 4 bases, with 10 bases sitting between them. From germline, CDR1 is SGDLS and CDR2 YYNGEE. This CDR3 is built from 14 residues. In DNA, the CDR3 is TGTGCCAGCAGCGTAGATCCAGGGCCCTATGGCTACACCTTC. Amino acids: CASSVDPGPYGYTF.

This chain links TRBV27 with TRBJ2-7; possible D gene TRBD2, 5 bases. CDR3 length: 15 amino acids. Trimming pared 5 bases from V and 3 bases from J, leaving 17 bases between. Germline lookup yields CDR1 MNHEY and CDR2 SMNVEV (reference sequence). CDR3 nucleotides: TGTGCCAGCAGTCCCCCCGGGCTTCGGGGCTACGAGCAGTACTTC. Translated: CASSPPGLRGYEQYF.

The chain is built from TRBV6-5 and TRBJ2-1; 8 bases map to TRBD2. The junction had 4 bases not matched to a gene; V was cut back by 0 bases and J by 9 bases. This CDR3 has 14 residues. CDR1 is MNHEY, CDR2 SVGAGI, per germline. The CDR3 reads CASSYSGTSFEQFF. Here the CDR3 DNA reads TGTGCCAGCAGTTACTCCGGGACTAGTTTTGAGCAGTTCTTC.

The chain links TRBV6-6 to TRBJ1-5; 7 bases map to TRBD1. This CDR3 has 14 residues. The germline CDR1 and CDR2 sequences are MNHNY and SVGAGI (reference sequence). The ends lost 7 bases at V and 2 bases at J; junction bases unmatched: 5. The CDR3, as DNA: TGTGCCAGCAAAGACAGGGTGGGCAATCAGCCCCAGCATTTT. The encoded protein is CASKDRVGNQPQHF.

Here the CDR3 reads CASSGLAGSTDTQYF. The CDR3 region has the DNA TGTGCCAGCAGCGGACTAGCGGGGAGCACAGATACGCAGTATTTT. The J gene is TRBJ2-3, the V gene TRBV6-5; 12 nucleotides align to TRBD2. The CDR3 totals 15 residues. Germline V gives CDR1 MNHEY, CDR2 SVGAGI. V gave up 6 bases and J gave up 0 bases; unmatched junction bases: 1.

The V call is TRBV5-1, the J call TRBJ1-4; TRBD1 is a possible D gene (6 bases). The CDR3 has 16 amino acids. Trimming left V 1 base short and J 5 bases short, with 15 bases between. CDR1 and CDR2 from the germline V gene are SGHRS and YFSETQ. The CDR3 nucleotides read TGCGCCAGCAGCTTGAAGGGGACAACCACAAATGAAAAACTGTTTTTT. Its translation is CASSLKGTTTNEKLFF.

The DNA for the CDR3 is TGTGCCACCAGTGATTTTGGTAGGGGGAACACCGGGGAGCTGTTTTTT. Protein sequence: CATSDFGRGNTGELFF. The chain combines TRBV24-1 with TRBJ2-2; D might be TRBD1 (5 bases). The ends were cut back, 1 base at V and 1 base at J, with 9 bases in the middle. CDR1 is KGHDR and CDR2 is SFDVKD in the germline V gene. This CDR3 is 16 amino acids long.

This clone was counted between two and nine times. This chain joins TRBV5-5 and TRBJ1-4; no definite D call. Germline CDR1 SGHKS, CDR2 YYEKEE (reference sequence). The V and J ends lost 2 bases and 5 bases respectively, with 19 bases between them. The CDR3 sequence is 17 residues long. In nucleotides, the CDR3 is TGTGCCAGCAGCTTAAGTAAGAGCGGGGAACACAATGAAAAACTGTTTTTT. Translating it yields CASSLSKSGEHNEKLFF. Based on the CDR3 plus reference TRBV5-5 and TRBJ1-4, the full variable domain is DAGVTQSPTHLIKTRGQQVTLRCSPISGHKSVSWYQQVLGQGPQFIFQYYEKEERGRGNFPDRFSARQFPNYSSELNVNALLLGDSALYLCASSLSKSGEHNEKLFFGSGTQLSVL.

This chain connects TRBV9 to TRBJ2-1; TRBD2 might be the D (6 bases). Trimming cost V 7 bases and J 3 bases, with 35 bases left between them. This CDR3 has 21 amino acids. Per germline, CDR1 SGDLS and CDR2 YYNGEE. CDR3 nucleotides: TGTGCCAGCTCCTCCAAGGGGCGGGGCGGGCCAACGGAGGGGAACTACAATGAGCAGTTCTTC. Encoded protein: CASSSKGRGGPTEGNYNEQFF. The full variable domain, with the rest looked up from reference TRBV9 and TRBJ2-1, is DSGVTQTPKHLITATGQRVTLRCSPRSGDLSVYWYQQSLDQGLQFLIQYYNGEERAKGNILERFSAQQFPDLHSELNLSSLELGDSALYFCASSSKGRGGPTEGNYNEQFFGPGTRLTVL.

The V call is TRBV12-2, the J call TRBJ2-7; the D call TRBD2 from the table was never checked on the DNA. TRBV12-2 is a recognized pseudogene. The CDR3 is 14 amino acids. The CDR3: CASRPGLAAHEQYV. CDR3 DNA sequence: TGTGCAAGTCGACCTGGACTAGCGGCCCACGAGCAGTACGTC.

For the CDR3, the DNA is TGTGCCAGCAGCCCCGGACTTCTAGGGGCCAACGTCCTGACTTTC. It translates to CASSPGLLGANVLTF. The V call is TRBV9, the J call TRBJ2-6, with D possibly matching TRBD2 (5 bases). This CDR3 is 15 amino acids long. Germline CDR1 reads SGDLS; CDR2 reads YYNGEE. Deletions cut 4 bases from V and 4 bases from J, with 12 bases between.